The TCR beta chain under discussion was sequenced for a study of T cells in Graves' hyperthyroidism and ophthalmopathy (dated by TCRdb to about 2019). In the study overall: Peripheral blood was sampled at the time of initial diagnosis, prior to any treatment. TCR V-J signatures able to tell the groups apart were searched for in a discovery cohort of 95 to 100 patients, of whom 40 to 45 had Graves' ophthalmopathy and around 57 had stable Graves' hyperthyroidism. An independent validation cohort of under 20 hyperthyroidism patients and 17 patients who later progressed to ophthalmopathy tested prospective prediction of ophthalmopathy. For training and testing, the 100 or so patients in the discovery cohort were randomly divided in a 7:3 ratio. In about 6 Graves' hyperthyroidism patients, the study also compared T-cell repertoires from thyroid tissue with T-cell repertoires from blood. After blood sampling, hyperthyroidism patients were treated with methimazole at a starting dose of 30 mg daily, and ophthalmopathy patients were treated with high-dose intravenous methylprednisolone. TCR Vbeta CDR3 sequencing of 120 to 150 peripheral blood samples (fewer than 45 ophthalmopathy, 75 hyperthyroidism and around 17 progressor patients) is reported in the paper.

Stable Graves' hyperthyroidism was defined as no progression to ophthalmopathy during 18 months of follow-up. Hyperthyroidism patients were newly diagnosed, had a disease duration of under 2 months, and were aged 18 to 65 years. Any patient with an uncontrolled infection, another autoimmune disease, pregnancy or lactation was excluded. Diagnoses were established on the basis of clinical symptoms, serum thyroxine and TRAb, thyroid ultrasound, and orbital computed tomography. PBMCs were isolated from 7.5 to 10 ml of fresh peripheral blood by Ficoll-Paque density gradient centrifugation. Total RNA was extracted with Trizol reagent, and quality was checked on an Agilent 2100 Bioanalyzer. The study at large found these results: In cross-validation, a model built on a 13 V-J signature told ophthalmopathy apart from stable hyperthyroidism with approximately 90% sensitivity and around 83% specificity, and in testing the same model reached 80%/75%. Sample size was not statistically predetermined, and blinding of investigators to group allocation was not performed. During validation, the model predicted progression to ophthalmopathy a median of approximately 6 months ahead of onset, with more than 55% sensitivity and 72.22% specificity. Most expanded thyroid clonotypes (frequency above 0.001) were also found in blood, which suggests that blood repertoires may mirror thyroid immune responses.

Germline trimming amounts to 3 bases on V and 6 bases on J, with 2 as the count of junction bases outside the gene matches. Looking up the germline V gene (reference sequence) yields CDR1 MNHEY and CDR2 SMNVEV. The CDR3 measures 13 amino acids from cysteine to phenylalanine. The kept DNA is CDR3 alone, 39 bases in frame from the first base. This clonotype has at least ten counts. Its binding antigen is unknown. Qualities for individual bases were not recorded, and no much larger clone is one base off. TCR beta CDR3 regions were amplified from RNA transcripts. The TCR CDR3 was subjected to a first round of RT-PCR using the HTBI primer set and the Qiagen OneStep RT-PCR kit. Libraries were constructed in a second round of multiplex PCR, after which size selection and purification were performed. The libraries were sequenced on an Illumina HiSeq2000 using paired-end 100 bp reads. In the source study's methods: Raw data were processed with SOAPnuke, discarding reads with adapters, uncalled bases, mean Phred below 15, or no exact constant-primer or identifier match. COPE v1.2.5 was used to merge high-quality paired reads, and clonotypes were defined as unique nucleotide sequences. Clonotypes were aligned to IMGT TRBV, TRBD and TRBJ reference segments using MiTCR v1.1. The analysis included only V-J combinations with a frequency above 0.0001, which together covered approximately 99% of the repertoires. The TCS score was defined as the ratio of F50 (clonal expansion) to E x V (chaos), calculated using BLOSUM62-based TCRdist between CDR3 peptides within each V-J. Welch's t-statistics and random forest reduced 500 to 650 V-J features to about 13, which were used in a naive Bayes classifier (R e1071). TCRdb reprocessing: public reads trimmed at Q25 with fastp, clones called with MiXCR, in-frame beta chains kept. Each CDR3 protein appears once, grouped with its most common genes and DNA. It is TCRdb's table, rather than the study itself, that gives the V and J calls and clone size. Across this sample there are some 350,000 distinct CDR3 sequences, with approximately 25% seen only once. The ten largest make up less than 85% of the sample.

The receptor comes from a man aged 45-60 years with Graves' hyperthyroidism. Sequences were obtained from blood. The chain is encoded by TRBV27 joined to TRBJ2-1; the central 7 bases match TRBD1. The DNA sequence is TGTGCCAGCAGTTTTGCAGGGGGCAATGAGCAGTTCTTC. Protein translation: CASSFAGGNEQFF.